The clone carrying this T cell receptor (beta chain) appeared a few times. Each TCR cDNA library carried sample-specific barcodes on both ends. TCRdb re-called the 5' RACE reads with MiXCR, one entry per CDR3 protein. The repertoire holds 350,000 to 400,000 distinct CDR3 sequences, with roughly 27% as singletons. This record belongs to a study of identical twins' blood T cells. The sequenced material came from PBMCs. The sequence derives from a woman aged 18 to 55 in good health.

The CDR3 region has the DNA TGTGCCAGCAGCTTACGGGGGGAAGACACTGAAGCTTTCTTT. This gives the protein CASSLRGEDTEAFF. This rearrangement joins TRBV11-2 to TRBJ1-1; weak D call: TRBD1 (5 bases). Trimming cost V 2 bases and J 3 bases, with 10 bases left between them. This CDR3 spans 14 amino acids. CDR1 is SGHAT and CDR2 is FQNNGV in the germline V gene.